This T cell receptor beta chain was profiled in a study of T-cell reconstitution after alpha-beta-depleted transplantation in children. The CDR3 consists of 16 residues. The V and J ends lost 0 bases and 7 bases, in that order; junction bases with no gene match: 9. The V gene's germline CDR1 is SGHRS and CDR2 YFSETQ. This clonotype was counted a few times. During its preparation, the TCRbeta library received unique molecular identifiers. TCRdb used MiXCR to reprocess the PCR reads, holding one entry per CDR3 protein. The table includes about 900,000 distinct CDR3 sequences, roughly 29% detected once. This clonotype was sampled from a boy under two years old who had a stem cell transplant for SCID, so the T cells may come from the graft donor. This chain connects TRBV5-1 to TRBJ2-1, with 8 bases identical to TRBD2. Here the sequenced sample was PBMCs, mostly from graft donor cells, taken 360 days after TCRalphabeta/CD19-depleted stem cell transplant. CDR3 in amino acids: CASSLAGTRTGNEQFF. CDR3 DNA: TGCGCCAGCAGCTTGGCAGGGACTAGGACCGGGAATGAGCAGTTCTTC.